The 28 T cell receptor beta chains reported below all come from one sample, sequenced in a study of breast tumors, draining lymph nodes, adjacent tissues. Each CDR3 protein gets one entry after TCRdb re-called the multiplex PCR reads with MiXCR. The sample records 200,000 to 300,000 distinct CDR3 sequences, over 30% being singletons. The lymph nodes were axillary draining lymph nodes from breast cancer patients. Material: axillary lymph node tissue. These receptors all come from a female donor with breast cancer. Some clones in this sample may be carry-over from other donors' samples.

The sample holds many counts of this clonotype. The rearrangement joins TRBV5-6 to TRBJ2-7; 10 bases are shared with TRBD1. Per germline, CDR1 SGHDT and CDR2 YYEEEE. The CDR3 spans 15 residues. The V segment lost 4 bases and the J segment 1 base; nucleotides outside the gene matches: 5. CDR3 sequence: CASSTAGQGSYEQYF. The CDR3, as DNA: TGTGCCAGCAGCACCGCGGGACAGGGGTCCTACGAGCAGTACTTC.

Concerning this clonotype: Being one base from a much bigger clone, this may be a read error. This chain links TRBV7-9 with TRBJ2-1; TRBD2 agrees at 9 bases. The CDR3 covers 15 residues. Germline V gene lookup returns CDR1 SEHNR and CDR2 FQNEAQ (reference sequence). CDR3 protein: CASGFIPSGTNEQFF. The CDR3 bases are TGTGCCAGCGGCTTTATTCCTAGCGGGACCAATGAGCAGTTCTTC.

The chain is built from TRBV12-3 or TRBV12-4 and TRBJ1-1; perhaps TRBD1 as D (5 bases). The germline V and J ends were trimmed by 5 bases and 7 bases, with 17 bases remaining between them. The CDR3 sequence is 14 residues long. The CDR3 protein is CASSLHARGGEAFF. CDR3 bases: TGTGCCAGCAGTCTCCACGCCCGGGGCGGTGAAGCTTTCTTT.

The rearrangement uses TRBV11-2 and TRBJ1-2; D unclear. This CDR3 has 14 residues. Trimming stripped 1 base from V and 5 bases from J, with 11 bases between. Per the germline V gene, CDR1 is SGHAT and CDR2 is FQNNGV. The chain's CDR3 is CASSLGPTGYGYTF. The CDR3 DNA sequence: TGTGCCAGCAGCTTAGGGCCCACGGGATATGGCTACACCTTC.

This clonotype was detected a few times. The DNA of the CDR3 is TGTGCCTGGAGTGGGGGGGTCCCGTACAATGAGCAGTTCTTC. This translates into CAWSGGVPYNEQFF. The chain has TRBV30 and TRBJ2-1; D is possibly TRBD2 (6 bases). From germline, CDR1 is GTSNPN and CDR2 SVGIG (reference sequence). The CDR3 covers 14 residues. Trimming took off 1 base at V and 4 bases at J, with 11 bases between the two ends.

This clonotype was seen many times. This chain connects TRBV30 to TRBJ2-3, with no clear D. This CDR3 is 13 amino acids long. Looked up from germline, CDR1 is GTSNPN and CDR2 is SVGIG (reference sequence). V shed 2 bases and J shed 0 bases, with 6 bases lying between them. CDR3 loop: CAWSTGSTDTQYF. In DNA form, the CDR3 reads TGTGCCTGGAGTACTGGTAGCACAGATACGCAGTATTTT. Full variable domain (rest looked up from reference TRBV30 and TRBJ2-3): SQTIHQWPATLVQPVGSPLSLECTVEGTSNPNLYWYRQAAGRGLQLLFYSVGIGQISSEVPQNLSASRPQDRQFILSSKKLLLSDSGFYLCAWSTGSTDTQYFGPGTRLTVL.

This clonotype was picked up a small number of times. The rearrangement links TRBV14 to TRBJ2-1; D is unresolved. Germline loops: CDR1 SGHDN, CDR2 FVKESK. Trimming removed 3 bases from V and 5 bases from J, with 11 bases in between. There are 14 residues in the CDR3. The CDR3 sequence: CASSQDLVNNEQFF. CDR3 nucleotides: TGTGCCAGCAGCCAGGATTTAGTTAACAATGAGCAGTTCTTC.

In its sample, this clonotype was seen many times. The chain couples TRBV5-1 to TRBJ2-7; 10 nucleotides align to TRBD2. V trimming: 2 bases; J trimming: 6 bases; junction bases outside the gene matches: 2. This CDR3 spans 13 amino acids. Germline V gene lookup returns CDR1 SGHRS and CDR2 YFSETQ. The CDR3 DNA reads TGCGCCAGCAGCTTAGCGGGAGGGACCGAGCAGTACTTC. This sequence encodes CASSLAGGTEQYF.

This clonotype was picked up many times. This rearrangement joins TRBV20-1 to TRBJ2-5; D remains unclear. The CDR3 is 16 residues long. Germline loops: CDR1 DFQATT, CDR2 SNEGSKA (reference sequence). V gave up 3 bases and J gave up 4 bases, with 21 bases separating them. This CDR3 is CSARGSPDGPRETQYF. In DNA, the CDR3 is TGCAGTGCTAGGGGGTCCCCGGACGGTCCTAGAGAGACCCAGTACTTC.

On this clonotype itself: Just one base apart from a much larger clone, this may be a read error. J is TRBJ2-3 and V is TRBV25-1; TRBD2 agrees at 7 bases. This CDR3 has 15 residues. Germline CDR1 is MGHDK and CDR2 is SYGVNS. The CDR3 sequence: CASSEGLGSIDTQYF. The CDR3 nucleotides are TGTGCCAGCAGTGAAGGACTAGGGAGCATAGATACGCAGTATTTT.

The table lists this clonotype with many counts. This sequence joins TRBV7-8 and TRBJ2-3; D call uncertain. CDR3 length equals 14 residues. V was clipped by 5 bases and J by 0 bases, with 9 bases between them. Per the germline V gene, CDR1 is SGHVS and CDR2 is FQNEAQ. CDR3 sequence reads: CASSRLESTDTQYF. Here the CDR3 DNA reads TGTGCCAGCAGCCGTCTTGAGAGCACAGATACGCAGTATTTT.

This clonotype has a count of ten or more. At one end, the junction sequence differs from germline, possibly due to a read error. The chain employs TRBV7-7 and TRBJ2-3, with unresolved D. The CDR3 is made up of 13 amino acids. The V gene's germline CDR1 is SSHAT and CDR2 FNYEAQ (reference sequence). CDR3 nucleotide sequence: TGTGCTAGCAGCTTAGCTGTCGCAGATACGCAGTATTTT. It codes for CASSLAVADTQYF. Drawing the rest from reference TRBV7-7 and TRBJ2-3, the complete variable domain is GAGVSQSPRYKVTKRGQDVTLRCDPISSHATLYWYQQALGQGPEFLTYFNYEAQPDKSGLPSDRFSAERPEGSISTLTIQRTEQRDSAMYRCASSLAVADTQYFGPGTRLTVL.

Worth noting for this clonotype: Compared with germline, one end of the junction differs, possibly owing to a read error. The CDR3 nucleotides are TGTGCCAGCAGTTTAGGTCAGTCCCAAGAGTCCCAGTACTTC. This codes for CASSLGQSQESQYF. The J gene is TRBJ2-5, the V gene TRBV12-3 or TRBV12-4; no clear D gene. The CDR3 loop spans 14 amino acids.

This clonotype has just a few counts. This rearrangement joins TRBV6-2 or TRBV6-3 to TRBJ2-7; weak D call: TRBD2 (6 bases). V dropped 7 bases and J dropped 0 bases, with 7 bases sitting between them. The germline CDR1 and CDR2 sequences are MNHEY and SVGEGT. The CDR3 has 12 residues. CDR3 in DNA: TGTGCCAGCATGGGACTCTCCTACGAGCAGTACTTC. This sequence encodes CASMGLSYEQYF.

V usage is TRBV6-2 or TRBV6-3 and J usage is TRBJ2-6; D gene unclear. The V gene lost 5 bases and the J gene lost 2 bases, with 7 bases spanning the gap. The CDR3 has 14 amino acids. The germline CDR1 and CDR2 sequences are MNHEY and SVGEGT. The CDR3 spells CASSPPAGANVLTF. The DNA of the CDR3 is TGTGCCAGCAGTCCTCCGGCTGGGGCCAACGTCCTGACTTTC.

This clonotype was detected ten times or more. The chain uses TRBV15 and TRBJ1-4; D is uncertain. Germline assignment: CDR1 LNHNV and CDR2 YYDKDF (reference sequence). The CDR3 consists of 14 residues. Trimming shortened V by 0 bases and J by 8 bases, and 10 bases separated the two germline ends. Here the CDR3 reads CATSRDMGREKLFF. CDR3 nucleotides: TGTGCCACCAGCAGAGATATGGGTCGCGAAAAACTGTTTTTT.

The genes are TRBV11-2 and TRBJ2-1; a weak D match, TRBD2 (6 bases). V was trimmed by 5 bases and J by 4 bases, leaving 18 bases between them. Germline V CDR1 and CDR2: SGHAT, FQNNGV. This CDR3 region has 16 residues. The CDR3 is CASSPRSSATYNEQFF. The CDR3 DNA sequence: TGTGCCAGCAGCCCCCGTTCTAGCGCAACATACAATGAGCAGTTCTTC.

Turning to this clonotype: A much larger clone is a single base away; this may be a read error. The V and J genes are TRBV13 and TRBJ1-2; a weak D match, TRBD1 (6 bases). CDR3 length: 14 amino acids. Looked up from germline, CDR1 is PRHDT and CDR2 is FYEKMQ (reference sequence). Trimming pared 2 bases from V and 4 bases from J, leaving 11 bases between. The CDR3 DNA reads as TGTGCCAGCAGCTTACCAGGGGAGGCCTATGGCTACACCTTC. Translation: CASSLPGEAYGYTF. Combining the CDR3 with reference TRBV13 and TRBJ1-2 gives the whole variable domain AAGVIQSPRHLIKEKRETATLKCYPIPRHDTVYWYQQGPGQDPQFLISFYEKMQSDKGSIPDRFSAQQFSDYHSELNMSSLELGDSALYFCASSLPGEAYGYTFGSGTRLTVV.

This chain joins TRBV11-1 and TRBJ2-1; 7 bases are a match to TRBD2. There are 17 residues in the CDR3. V was pared by 4 bases and J by 3 bases, with 12 bases of the junction left unmatched. Germline CDR1 SGHAT, CDR2 FQDESV (reference sequence). CDR3 DNA sequence: TGTGCCAGCAGCTCCCAACGACGACTAGCCGGCTACAATGAGCAGTTCTTC. Translation gives CASSSQRRLAGYNEQFF.

This clonotype appeared many times. The J gene is TRBJ1-2, the V gene TRBV19, with TRBD1 matching 8 bases. Unmatched junction bases numbered 13, after V lost 3 bases and J lost 7 bases. The CDR3 has 16 amino acids. CDR1 LNHDA and CDR2 SQIVND come from the germline V gene (reference sequence). The CDR3 region has the DNA TGTGCCAGTAGTATTGGGACAGGATCTTCGGTCGGTGGCTACACCTTC. Amino acid sequence: CASSIGTGSSVGGYTF.

This clonotype was recorded many times. The V and J genes are TRBV13 and TRBJ2-2; 8 nucleotides match TRBD2. V lost 2 bases to trimming and J lost 5 bases; unmatched junction nucleotides: 1. CDR1 is PRHDT and CDR2 is FYEKMQ in the germline V gene (reference sequence). CDR3 length: 14 residues. Here the CDR3 DNA reads TGTGCCAGCAGCTTAATAGCGGGAACCGGGGAGCTGTTTTTT. This sequence encodes CASSLIAGTGELFF.

This clonotype was found many times. This may come from a read error, since a much larger clone is one base off. This chain uses TRBV10-3 with TRBJ1-3; TRBD1 is a possible D gene (6 bases). Germline V gene sequence: CDR1 ENHRY, CDR2 SYGVKD. CDR3 length: 14 residues. DNA of the CDR3: TGTGCCATCAGTCCAGGGACAAGTGGAAACACCATACATTTT. Amino acids: CAISPGTSGNTIHF.

As regards this clonotype: A much larger clone lies a single base off, so this may be a read error. V usage is TRBV5-1 and J usage is TRBJ2-5, with a weak D call TRBD2 (5 bases). V gave up 0 bases and J gave up 9 bases, with 18 bases separating them. Looked up from germline, CDR1 is SGHRS and CDR2 is YFSETQ. The CDR3 length is 15 residues. CDR3 in amino acids: CASSLDGQGVEAQYF. CDR3 in DNA: TGCGCCAGCAGCTTGGATGGCCAAGGAGTGGAGGCCCAGTACTTC. The whole variable domain, remainder taken from reference TRBV5-1 and TRBJ2-5, is KAGVTQTPRYLIKTRGQQVTLSCSPISGHRSVSWYQQTPGQGLQFLFEYFSETQRNKGNFPGRFSGRQFSNSRSEMNVSTLELGDSALYLCASSLDGQGVEAQYFGPGTRLLVL.

This clonotype was found many times. The DNA for the CDR3 is TGTGCCAGCAGGCAAACAATTGGGGCCTACTATGGCTACACCTTC. Its translation is CASRQTIGAYYGYTF. The chain links TRBV3-1 to TRBJ1-2; TRBD1 might be the D (5 bases). The CDR3 spans 15 residues. CDR1 and CDR2 from the germline V gene are LGHDT and YNNKEL (reference sequence). Trimming shortened V by 6 bases and J by 3 bases, and 17 bases separated the two germline ends. The full variable domain, rest sourced from reference TRBV3-1 and TRBJ1-2, is DTAVSQTPKYLVTQMGNDKSIKCEQNLGHDTMYWYKQDSKKFLKIMFSYNNKELIINETVPNRFSPKSPDKAHLNLHINSLELGDSAVYFCASRQTIGAYYGYTFGSGTRLTVV.

This clonotype was seen ten or more times. The V gene is TRBV5-5, the J gene TRBJ2-1, with 7 bases that match TRBD1. CDR3 length: 19 residues. Per the germline V gene, CDR1 is SGHKS and CDR2 is YYEKEE (reference sequence). V shed 4 bases, J shed 5 bases, and the junction held 21 bases outside the gene matches. CDR3 loop: CASSLRTGSGTGVDNEQFF. The CDR3 coding sequence is TGTGCCAGCAGCCTACGGACAGGCTCGGGTACTGGGGTTGACAATGAGCAGTTCTTC.

The chain is built from TRBV29-1 and TRBJ2-6; weak D call: TRBD1 (6 bases). The germline V gene has CDR1 SQVTM and CDR2 ANQGSEA. This CDR3 has 19 amino acids. The V gene lost 4 bases and the J gene lost 4 bases, with 26 bases spanning the gap. The CDR3 DNA is TGCAGCGTTGGAGGCCCATTCAGGGGACCCACAAGAGGGGCCAACGTCCTGACTTTC. This gives the protein CSVGGPFRGPTRGANVLTF.

This clonotype was seen a few times. V is TRBV12-3 or TRBV12-4 and J is TRBJ1-1; D is perhaps TRBD1 (5 bases). This CDR3 is built from 14 residues. V was clipped by 1 base and J by 0 bases, with 6 bases between them. As DNA, the CDR3 is TGTGCCAGCAGTTTAGAGGGGTTGAACACTGAAGCTTTCTTT. This sequence encodes CASSLEGLNTEAFF.

This clonotype was found many times. The chain uses TRBV3-1 and TRBJ2-7; 7 nucleotides line up with TRBD2. Trimming at V came to 1 base and at J to 6 bases, leaving 9 bases not matched to a gene. This CDR3 is built from 15 residues. Germline V lookup: CDR1 LGHDT, CDR2 YNNKEL (reference sequence). For the CDR3, the DNA is TGTGCCAGCAGCCAAGTGGCGTGGGGAGGGCGCGAGCAGTACTTC. It encodes CASSQVAWGGREQYF.